This T cell receptor (beta chain) was retrieved from a study of identical twins. Study-wide results and caveats: For out-of-frame beta sequences, excess twin sharing was weaker. Insertions were fewer in abundant cord blood beta clonotypes, whereas memory repertoires showed none of this pattern. A partial confounding effect on zero-insertion analyses could come from invariant MAIT and iNKT cells.

TCRdb reprocessed the 5' RACE reads with MiXCR, giving one entry per CDR3 protein. The sample includes 400,000 to 500,000 distinct CDR3 sequences, around an eighth of them seen just once. With no exceptions, donors were healthy Caucasians. This clonotype has only a few counts. Its antigen remains unknown. Germline V gene sequence: CDR1 ENHRY, CDR2 SYGVKD. The V and J ends lost 4 bases and 10 bases, in that order; junction bases with no gene match: 7. The length of the CDR3 is 15 residues. The same sample was also used in a study of yellow fever vaccine responses in identical twins.

V is TRBV10-3 and J is TRBJ2-3; 14 bases match TRBD2. The clonotype comes from a woman between 18 and 29 years old in good health. The sample taken for sequencing was CD4+ T cells sorted from blood. The CDR3 DNA is TGTGCCATCAGTGCCCCCGGGACTAGCGGGGGAGCGCAGTATTTT. It encodes CAISAPGTSGGAQYF.